This T cell receptor (beta chain) was sequenced during a study of T cell changes during pregnancy in multiple sclerosis. The V and J ends lost 0 bases and 5 bases, in that order; junction bases with no gene match: 9. Germline V CDR1 and CDR2: SGHNT, YYREEE (reference sequence). This CDR3 is 16 amino acids long. Using immunoSEQ multiplex PCR, the repertoire was profiled, and TCRdb retains in-frame clones only, with some absent. The table records under 85,000 clones, 90% to 95% of them present only once. The sequence was collected from a female donor with multiple sclerosis, enrolled in a pregnancy study. The chain couples TRBV5-4 to TRBJ2-5; TRBD1 agrees at 8 bases. The material was peripheral blood, obtained in the third trimester of pregnancy. CDR3 DNA: TGTGCCAGCAGCTTGGAAGGCAGGGGGCGTTTTGAGACCCAGTACTTC. As protein: CASSLEGRGRFETQYF.